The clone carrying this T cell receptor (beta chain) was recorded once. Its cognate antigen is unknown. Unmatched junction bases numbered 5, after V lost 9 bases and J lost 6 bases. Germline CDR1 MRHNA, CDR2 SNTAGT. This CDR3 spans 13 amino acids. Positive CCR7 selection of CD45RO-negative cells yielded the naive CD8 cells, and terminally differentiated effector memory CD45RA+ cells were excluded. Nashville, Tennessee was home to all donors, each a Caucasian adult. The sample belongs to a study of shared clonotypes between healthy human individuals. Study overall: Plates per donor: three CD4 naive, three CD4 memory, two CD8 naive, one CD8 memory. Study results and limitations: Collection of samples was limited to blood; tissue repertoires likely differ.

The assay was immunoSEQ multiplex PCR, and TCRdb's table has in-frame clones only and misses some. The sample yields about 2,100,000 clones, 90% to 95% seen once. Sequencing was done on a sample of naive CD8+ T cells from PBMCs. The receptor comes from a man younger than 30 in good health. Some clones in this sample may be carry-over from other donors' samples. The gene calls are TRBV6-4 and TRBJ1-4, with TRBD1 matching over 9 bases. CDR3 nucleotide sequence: TGTGCCAGAGAGGGACAGGGATATGAAAAACTGTTTTTT. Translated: CAREGQGYEKLFF.